This TCR beta chain was retrieved from a study of T cell repertoires in ileal Crohn's disease. Study outcomes and limitations: Active smokers at surgery had more clonal expansions than non-smokers. All patients with clonality above 26.8% had endoscopic recurrence.

Indicated time point: inflamed ileum from the surgical specimen. Adults with ileal or ileocolonic Crohn's disease and an indication for resection were eligible. The repertoire was sequenced with immunoSEQ multiplex PCR; TCRdb's copy has only in-frame clones and lacks some. The sample yields 17,000 or so clones, more than 75% seen once. This clone is medium-sized by share. The target antigen is unknown. This CDR3 contains 16 residues. Trimming took off 2 bases at V and 5 bases at J, with 16 bases between the two ends. In germline, CDR1 is ENHRY, CDR2 SYGVKD. This TCR was sampled from an adult with Crohn's disease. The sample comprised ileal tissue. The chain joins TRBV10-3 to TRBJ2-1; a possible D gene is TRBD2 (6 bases). The CDR3 sequence: CAISEKEGPPNNEQFF. CDR3 nucleotide sequence: TGTGCCATCAGTGAGAAGGAGGGACCGCCCAACAATGAGCAGTTCTTC.